This T cell receptor beta chain was sequenced during a study of cytomegalovirus exposure and HLA in healthy donors. For the study at large: Roughly 85 million unique TCRs from HLA-typed donors made up an early data release.

Germline CDR1 reads MNHNS; CDR2 reads SASEGT. Between the trimmed V and J ends, which lost 5 bases and 1 base, there was a span of 5 bases. The CDR3 length is 13 residues. Comment on this clone: Its target is unknown.

General study results and limits: In a later analysis, a missense DCLRE1C variant was linked to TCR beta V- and J-gene trimming. Reported performance of the classifier showed diagnosis of cytomegalovirus status with high specificity and sensitivity.

60 Vbeta and 13 Jbeta primers were used in PCR. Clones were sequenced by immunoSEQ multiplex PCR, and TCRdb holds only the in-frame ones, with some missing. The sample has about 76,000 clones, roughly two thirds seen once; the top ten hold 4.9%. Donors likely had unrecorded immune exposures despite being nominally healthy when sampled. The source material was PBMCs. This rearrangement joins TRBV6-1 to TRBJ2-2; D gene ambiguous. This receptor was identified in a man between 60 and 70 years old in good health and CMV-seropositive. CDR3: CASSRENTGELFF. CDR3 nucleotides: TGTGCCAGCAGTAGAGAGAACACCGGGGAGCTGTTTTTT.